This T cell receptor (beta chain) was observed in a study of blood T cell repertoires in COVID-19 (TCRdb year 2020). About the full investigation: Samples covering the acute and convalescent phases of COVID-19 were provided by collaborators in the United States, Italy and Spain. A de-identified subject ID, COVID-19 status, age in years and sex were almost always included in the sample metadata. HLA class I and class II types, where available, came from metadata supplied by the sample provider rather than from assay-based typing. Deeply sampled blood TCRbeta repertoires from subjects exposed to, actively infected with, or recovered from COVID-19 were included in the dataset. The repertoires were released in a freely available public database intended as a resource for research on the immune response to SARS-CoV-2. The samples were drawn from the first 160 participants of the ongoing ImmuneRACE study and from 1,200 or so subjects provided by 6 global collaborators. The prospective study material was composed of cDNA or gDNA derived from T cells, B-cell-depleted T cells, or PBMCs. Study-wide conclusions, independent of this receptor: The quantity of clinical and demographic metadata differed by source and by participant and was supplied without curation.

Participants in the prospective study were enrolled through a virtual design, were aged roughly 18 to 100 years, and lived in roughly 25 United States geographic areas. In the prospective study, participants were assigned to cohorts based on the clinical history participants reported in a screening survey and a study questionnaire. In the prospective study, mobile phlebotomists collected whole blood, serum and a nasopharyngeal or oropharyngeal swab from each participant. Additional blood draws and questionnaires over a 2-month period could optionally be provided by prospective study participants. Before DNA extraction, prospective study blood samples were shipped either frozen or at room temperature. TCRbeta CDR3 regions were amplified from genomic DNA using the immunoSEQ Assay, a bias-controlled multiplex PCR. For the original study's pipeline: The number of nucleated cells in each sample was estimated by amplification of reference gene primers within the assay. To quantify the absolute abundance of each unique TCRbeta CDR3 rearrangement, sequence reads were collapsed and filtered. For each sample, productive Simpson clonality was calculated as the square root of Simpson's diversity index across productive rearrangements. Held by TCRdb, this immuneACCESS table contains in-frame sequences only and omits some clones. Under half of the omission traces to an unresolved V gene where checked; the cause of the rest is unknown. The DNA was the basis for D and trimming; V, J and clone size are from that table. The sample profile shows roughly 300,000 clones; 80% to 90% of them were found once. The biggest ten clones account for around 4% of the sample.

As concerns this clone: Its cognate antigen has yet to be identified. No base qualities exist here, and no much larger clone lies one base off it.

Sample: PBMCs or T cells enriched from blood (not recorded which). This TCR was recovered from a woman in her 40s with acute COVID-19.

The bases read TGTGCCAGCAGCTCCCTTTCTAGCGGGGGTAGACCCTCCTACAATGAGCAGTTCTTC. This translates into CASSSLSSGGRPSYNEQFF. The chain was built from TRBV6-6 and TRBJ2-1, and TRBD2 aligns with 10 junction nucleotides. The CDR3, cysteine through phenylalanine, is 19 amino acids long. The retained sequence is limited to the CDR3, 57 bases, with the frame set at the first base. Trimming takes 6 bases off V and 0 bases off J; junction bases not matched to a gene: 14. From the germline V gene (reference sequence), CDR1 is MNHNY and CDR2 is SVGAGI.